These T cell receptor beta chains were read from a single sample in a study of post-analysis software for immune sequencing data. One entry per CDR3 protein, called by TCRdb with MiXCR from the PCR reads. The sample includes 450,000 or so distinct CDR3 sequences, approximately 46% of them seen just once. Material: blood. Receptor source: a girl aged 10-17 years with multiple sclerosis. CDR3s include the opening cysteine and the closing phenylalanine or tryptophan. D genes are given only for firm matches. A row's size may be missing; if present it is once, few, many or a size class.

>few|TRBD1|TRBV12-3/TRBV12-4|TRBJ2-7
CASSSGDRGQFEQYF
TGTGCCAGCAGTTCGGGGGACAGGGGGCAATTCGAGCAGTACTTC
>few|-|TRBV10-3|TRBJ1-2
CATSQVANYGYTF
TGTGCCACGAGCCAGGTAGCTAACTATGGCTACACCTTC
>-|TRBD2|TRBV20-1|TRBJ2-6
CSATVSGRAAGANVLTF
TGCAGTGCAACCGTTAGCGGGAGGGCTGCTGGGGCCAACGTCCTGACTTTC
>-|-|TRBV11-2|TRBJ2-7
CASSRWAGYEQYF
TGTGCCAGCAGCCGATGGGCAGGTTACGAGCAGTACTTC
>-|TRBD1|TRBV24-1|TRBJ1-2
CATGTDRGYTF
TGTGCCACCGGGACAGACCGCGGCTACACCTTC
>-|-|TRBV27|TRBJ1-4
CASSHSREKLFF
TGTGCCAGCAGTCACTCCAGGGAAAAACTGTTTTTT
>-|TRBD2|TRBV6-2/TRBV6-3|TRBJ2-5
CASSQLAGGQETQYF
TGTGCCAGCAGCCAACTAGCGGGAGGCCAAGAGACCCAGTACTTC
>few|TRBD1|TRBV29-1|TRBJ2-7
CSVATRDRGGAYEQYF
TGCAGCGTTGCCACCCGGGACAGGGGAGGGGCCTACGAGCAGTACTTC
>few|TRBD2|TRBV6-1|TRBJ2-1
CASTGLGNEQFF
TGTGCCAGCACCGGACTAGGCAATGAGCAGTTCTTC
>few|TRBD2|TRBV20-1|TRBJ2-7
CSASPAASGRGTYNEQYF
TGCAGTGCGTCCCCCGCAGCTAGCGGGAGAGGGACCTACAATGAGCAGTACTTC
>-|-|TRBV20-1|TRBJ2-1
CSASGSYNEQFF
TGCAGTGCTAGCGGGAGCTACAATGAGCAGTTCTTC
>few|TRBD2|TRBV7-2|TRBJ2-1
CASSLLALRLAAHNEQFF
TGTGCCAGCAGCTTACTCGCGTTGCGACTAGCGGCCCACAATGAGCAGTTCTTC
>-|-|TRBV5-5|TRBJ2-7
CASSHRDCSYEQYF
TGTGCCAGCAGCCACAGGGATTGCTCCTACGAGCAGTACTTC
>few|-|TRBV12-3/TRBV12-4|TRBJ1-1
CASSFLGGNTEAFF
TGTGCCAGCAGTTTTTTGGGCGGGAACACTGAAGCTTTCTTT
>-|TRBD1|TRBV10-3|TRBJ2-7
CAIREGQGAYEQYF
TGTGCCATCAGAGAGGGACAGGGGGCCTACGAGCAGTACTTC
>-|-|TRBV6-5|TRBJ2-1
CASSYGTQDNEQFF
TGTGCCAGCAGTTACGGCACACAAGACAATGAGCAGTTCTTC
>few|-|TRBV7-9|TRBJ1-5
CASSSLEDSNQPQHF
TGTGCCAGCAGCTCCTTAGAGGATAGCAATCAGCCCCAGCATTTT
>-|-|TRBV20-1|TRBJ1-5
CSSKAGGRGNQPQHF
TGCAGCTCAAAAGCGGGGGGCCGGGGCAATCAGCCCCAGCATTTT
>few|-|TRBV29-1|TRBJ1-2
CSVEHLALDRYTF
TGCAGCGTTGAACATCTGGCCCTCGATCGCTACACCTTC
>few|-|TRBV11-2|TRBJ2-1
CASSLRGQTSSYNEQFF
TGTGCCAGCAGCTTACGTGGACAGACTAGCTCCTACAATGAGCAGTTCTTC
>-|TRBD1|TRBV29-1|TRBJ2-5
CSVLRRDRGETQYF
TGCAGCGTTCTACGCCGGGACAGGGGGGAGACCCAGTACTTC
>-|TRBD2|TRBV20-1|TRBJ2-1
CSARGGRWNEQFF
TGCAGTGCTAGAGGCGGGAGATGGAATGAGCAGTTCTTC
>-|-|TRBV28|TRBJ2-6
CASSRPSTAGANVLTF
TGTGCCAGCAGTCGCCCCTCGACGGCCGGGGCCAACGTCCTGACTTTC
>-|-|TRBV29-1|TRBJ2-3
CSVFGTSSTDTQYF
TGCAGCGTTTTCGGGACTTCTAGCACAGATACGCAGTATTTT
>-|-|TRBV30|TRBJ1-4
CAWSTSTNEKLFF
TGTGCCTGGTCCACTTCAACTAATGAAAAACTGTTTTTT
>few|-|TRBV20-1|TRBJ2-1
CSADGRTLGNEQFF
TGCAGTGCAGACGGCCGGACCCTCGGAAATGAGCAGTTCTTC
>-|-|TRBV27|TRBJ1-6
CASRPYQEVISPLHF
TGTGCCAGCAGACCCTACCAGGAGGTTATTTCACCCCTCCACTTT
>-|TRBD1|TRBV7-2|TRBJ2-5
CVSSLGGLSRETQYF
TGTGTCAGCAGCTTAGGGGGCCTAAGCAGGGAGACCCAGTACTTC
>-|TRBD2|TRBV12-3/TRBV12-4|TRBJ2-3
CANTGLAGTDTQYF
TGTGCTAATACTGGACTAGCTGGCACAGATACGCAGTATTTT
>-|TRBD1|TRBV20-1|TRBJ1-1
CSARGDRGDTEAFF
TGCAGTGCTAGAGGTGACAGGGGAGACACTGAAGCTTTCTTT
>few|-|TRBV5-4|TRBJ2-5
CAIKTGPQETQYF
TGTGCCATAAAAACGGGACCTCAAGAGACCCAGTACTTC
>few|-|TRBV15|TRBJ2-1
CATSFGGGEQFF
TGTGCCACCAGCTTCGGCGGGGGCGAGCAGTTCTTC
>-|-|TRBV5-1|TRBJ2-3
CASSLATGTDTQYF
TGCGCCAGCAGCTTGGCCACAGGCACAGATACGCAGTATTTT
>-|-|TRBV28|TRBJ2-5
CASKPGRGGKETQYF
TGTGCCAGCAAACCAGGTCGAGGCGGGAAAGAGACCCAGTACTTC
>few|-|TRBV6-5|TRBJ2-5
CASSYSGAQETQYF
TGTGCCAGCAGTTACTCGGGGGCTCAAGAGACCCAGTACTTC
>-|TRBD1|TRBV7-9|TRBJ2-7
CVTGQVYEQYF
TGTGTCACAGGACAGGTCTACGAGCAGTACTTC